The subject of this entry is one T cell receptor (beta chain). What it binds is unknown. The CDR3 spans 16 residues. Germline V gene lookup returns CDR1 SGHDT and CDR2 YYEEEE. The germline V and J ends were trimmed by 4 bases and 4 bases, with 20 bases remaining between them. A sample-barcoded 5' primer and a J-beta primer mix were used in a second PCR of roughly 7 to 11 cycles. TCRdb re-analysed the 5' RACE reads in MiXCR, keeping a single row per CDR3 protein. The sample includes about 680,000 distinct CDR3 sequences, about half of them seen just once. This specimen comes from a study of blood T cells in healthy people across ages. Isolating PBMCs gave at least 6 million of these cells per sample. General study results and limits: TCR beta diversity, measured per million T cells, fell in a roughly linear way with age. Compared with aged donors, long-lived donors showed fewer expanded clones, suggesting selection. The unknown donor CMV status may have confounded expanded clonotype changes.

The sample taken for sequencing was blood. The chain combines TRBV5-6 with TRBJ1-2; maybe TRBD1 (6 bases). This receptor was identified in a woman aged 60-75 years in good health. The CDR3 DNA reads as TGTGCCAGCAGCCAATACTCAGGACAGATAATCTATGGCTACACCTTC. Translation gives CASSQYSGQIIYGYTF.